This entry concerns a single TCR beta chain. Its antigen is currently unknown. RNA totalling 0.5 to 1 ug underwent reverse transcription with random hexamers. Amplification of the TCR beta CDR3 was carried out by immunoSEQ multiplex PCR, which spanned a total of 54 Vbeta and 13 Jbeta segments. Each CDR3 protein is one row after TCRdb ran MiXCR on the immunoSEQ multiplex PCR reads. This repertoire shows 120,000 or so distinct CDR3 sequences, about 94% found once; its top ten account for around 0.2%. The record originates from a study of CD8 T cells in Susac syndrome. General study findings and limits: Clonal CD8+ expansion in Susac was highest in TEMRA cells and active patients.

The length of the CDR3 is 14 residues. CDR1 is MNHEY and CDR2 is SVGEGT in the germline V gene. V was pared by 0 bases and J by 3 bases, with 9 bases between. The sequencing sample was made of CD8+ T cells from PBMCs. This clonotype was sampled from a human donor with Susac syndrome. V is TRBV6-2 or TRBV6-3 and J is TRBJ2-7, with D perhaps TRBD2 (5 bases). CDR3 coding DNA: TGTGCCAGCAGTTACTCGTCGGAGGTCTACGAGCAGTACTTC. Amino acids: CASSYSSEVYEQYF.